Presented here are 10 T cell receptor beta chains from one specimen sequenced in a study of CXCR3-negative and CXCR3-positive naive CD8 T cells (dated by TCRdb to between 2018 and 2021). The sequencing machine was a NextSeq 550. The Human TCR Profiling Kit (MiLaboratory) was used to make UMI-labeled 5' RACE TRB cDNA libraries. After TCRdb reprocessed the reads, each CDR3 protein sequence was kept as one row, without DNA. The table held for this sample gives tens of thousands of distinct CDR3 sequences. The top ten constitute roughly 15% of the sample. Sequencing was done on a sample of memory CD8+ T cells from blood. Reading the label with the study, this specimen's cell subset or site is: conventional CD8+ memory T cells (TMEM), sorted as controls. Receptor source: a human donor in good health. Some clones in this sample may be carry-over from other donors' samples.

The chain has TRBV20-1 and TRBJ2-7; lacking DNA, the TRBD1 call made by TCRdb goes unchecked. Germline loops: CDR1 DFQATT, CDR2 SNEGSKA (reference sequence). The CDR3 runs to 15 residues. The CDR3 loop is CSAYPGQGTSYEQYF.

This clonotype is deemed medium-sized by its frequency. V and J are TRBV28 and TRBJ2-2; the TCRdb call, TRBD1, lacks DNA for checking. Germline V CDR1 and CDR2: MDHEN, SYDVKM. The CDR3 loop spans 16 amino acids. The CDR3 sequence is CASSFPGRENTGELFF.

V and J are TRBV4-2 and TRBJ1-1. The CDR3 consists of 14 residues. Germline assignment: CDR1 LGHNA and CDR2 YNFKEQ. The CDR3 spells CASSQELGTEEAFF.

This chain joins TRBV9 and TRBJ2-7; TCRdb reports TRBD1, a call that lacks DNA to check it against. Germline values: CDR1 SGDLS, CDR2 YYNGEE. This CDR3 is built from 15 residues. CDR3 residues: CASSVGNGGTYEQYF.

This chain links TRBV6-2 or TRBV6-3 with TRBJ2-1; without DNA, the TCRdb call of TRBD2 cannot be checked. The CDR3 runs 14 residues. Germline assignment: CDR1 MNHEY and CDR2 SVGEGT. The CDR3 sequence is CASSYGAGRREQFF.

This clonotype is labeled medium-sized based on frequency. This chain connects TRBV7-9 to TRBJ2-7; the D gene TCRdb calls, TRBD2, cannot be checked with no DNA. This CDR3 is built from 15 residues. Per the germline V gene, CDR1 is SEHNR and CDR2 is FQNEAQ (reference sequence). The CDR3 region is CASSPSGGGWNEQYF.

V and J are TRBV20-1 and TRBJ2-7; TCRdb reports TRBD1, a call that lacks DNA to check it against. CDR3 length equals 14 residues. The germline V gene has CDR1 DFQATT and CDR2 SNEGSKA (reference sequence). The CDR3 sequence: CSAPLGGMGYEQYF.

V and J are TRBV29-1 and TRBJ1-3; TCRdb's D call of TRBD1 is untestable without DNA. Germline lookup yields CDR1 SQVTM and CDR2 ANQGSEA. This CDR3 spans 13 amino acids. CDR3 in amino acids: CSVGTGTGNTIYF.

The chain recombines TRBV7-6 with TRBJ1-1. The germline gives CDR1 SGHVS, CDR2 FNYEAQ. The CDR3 length is 15 residues. CDR3 protein: CASSLGRRLNTEAFF.

The chain recombines TRBV7-3 with TRBJ2-1. The CDR3 covers 14 residues. Germline V CDR1 and CDR2: SGHTA, FQGTGA. CDR3 sequence: CASSSEDAANEQFF.